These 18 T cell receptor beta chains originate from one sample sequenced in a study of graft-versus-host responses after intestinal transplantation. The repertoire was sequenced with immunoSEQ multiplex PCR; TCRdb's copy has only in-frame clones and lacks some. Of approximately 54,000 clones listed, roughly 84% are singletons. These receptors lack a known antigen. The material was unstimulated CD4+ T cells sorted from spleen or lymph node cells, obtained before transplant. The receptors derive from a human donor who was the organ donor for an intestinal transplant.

Here the CDR3 reads CASSDRVGNIQYF. In DNA form, the CDR3 reads TGTGCCAGCAGTGATAGAGTTGGAAACATTCAGTACTTC. The chain employs TRBV6-4 and TRBJ2-4; unclear D gene. Trimming pared 3 bases from V and 6 bases from J, leaving 9 bases between. The germline V gene has CDR1 MRHNA and CDR2 SNTAGT. CDR3 length: 13 residues.

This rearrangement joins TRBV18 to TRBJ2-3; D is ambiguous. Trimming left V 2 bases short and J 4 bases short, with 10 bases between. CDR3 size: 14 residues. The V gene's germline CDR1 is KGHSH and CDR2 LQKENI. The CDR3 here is CASSPGWVADTQYF. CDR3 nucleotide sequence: TGTGCCAGCTCACCAGGGTGGGTGGCAGATACGCAGTATTTT.

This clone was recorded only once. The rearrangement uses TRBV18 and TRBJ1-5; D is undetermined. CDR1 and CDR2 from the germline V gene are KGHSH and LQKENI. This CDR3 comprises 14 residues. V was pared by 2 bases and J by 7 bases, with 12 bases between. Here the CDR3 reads CASSPSENMQPQHF. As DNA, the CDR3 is TGTGCCAGCTCACCATCGGAGAACATGCAGCCCCAGCATTTT.

In DNA form, the CDR3 reads TGTGCCAGCAGCGGCGGCGGGGACTACACAGATACGCAGTATTTT. Its translation: CASSGGGDYTDTQYF. The genes are TRBV7-2 and TRBJ2-3, with TRBD2 matching over 7 bases. CDR1 and CDR2 (germline): SGHTA, FQGNSA. After removal of 5 bases from V and 2 bases from J, the junction contained 7 bases not matched to a gene. This CDR3 has 15 residues.

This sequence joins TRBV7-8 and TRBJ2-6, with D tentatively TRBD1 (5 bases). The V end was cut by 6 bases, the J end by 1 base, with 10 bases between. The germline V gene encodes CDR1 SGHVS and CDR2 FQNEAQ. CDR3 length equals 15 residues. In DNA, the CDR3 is TGTGCCAGCAGTTCCAGGGTGTCTGGGGCCAACGTCCTGACTTTC. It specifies CASSSRVSGANVLTF.

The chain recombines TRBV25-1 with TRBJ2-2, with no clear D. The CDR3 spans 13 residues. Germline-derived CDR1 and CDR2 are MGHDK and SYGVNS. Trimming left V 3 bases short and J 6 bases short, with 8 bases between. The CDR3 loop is CASSDDHAGELFF. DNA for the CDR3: TGTGCCAGCAGTGACGACCACGCCGGGGAGCTGTTTTTT.

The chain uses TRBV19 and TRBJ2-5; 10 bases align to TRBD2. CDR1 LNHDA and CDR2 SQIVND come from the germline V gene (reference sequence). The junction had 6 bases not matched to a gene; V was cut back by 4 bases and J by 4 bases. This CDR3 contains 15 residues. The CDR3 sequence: CASSTGLAALETQYF. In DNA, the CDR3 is TGTGCCAGTAGTACAGGACTAGCGGCATTAGAGACCCAGTACTTC.

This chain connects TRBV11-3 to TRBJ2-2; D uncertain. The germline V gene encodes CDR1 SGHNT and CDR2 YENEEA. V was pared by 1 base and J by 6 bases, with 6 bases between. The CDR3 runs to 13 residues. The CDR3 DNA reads TGTGCCAGCAGCTTAGGCGGTGCCGGGGAGCTGTTTTTT. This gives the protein CASSLGGAGELFF.

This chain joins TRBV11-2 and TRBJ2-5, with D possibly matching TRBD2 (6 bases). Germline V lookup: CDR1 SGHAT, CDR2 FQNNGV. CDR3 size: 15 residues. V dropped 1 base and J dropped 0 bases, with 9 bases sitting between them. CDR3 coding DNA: TGTGCCAGCAGCTTAGGCATAGCGGACCAAGAGACCCAGTACTTC. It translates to CASSLGIADQETQYF.

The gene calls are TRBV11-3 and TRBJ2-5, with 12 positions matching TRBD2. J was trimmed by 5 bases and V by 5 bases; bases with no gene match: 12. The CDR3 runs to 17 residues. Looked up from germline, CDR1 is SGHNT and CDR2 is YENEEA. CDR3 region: CASSQPGLAGMGETQYF. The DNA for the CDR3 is TGTGCCAGCAGCCAGCCCGGACTAGCGGGGATGGGTGAGACCCAGTACTTC.

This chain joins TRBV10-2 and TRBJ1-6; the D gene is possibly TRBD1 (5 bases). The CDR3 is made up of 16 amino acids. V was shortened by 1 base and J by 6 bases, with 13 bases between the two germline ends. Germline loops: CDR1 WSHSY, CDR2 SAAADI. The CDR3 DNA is TGCGCCAGCAGTGAGTTCGGGGGGGGGATTAATTCACCCCTCCACTTT. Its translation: CASSEFGGGINSPLHF.

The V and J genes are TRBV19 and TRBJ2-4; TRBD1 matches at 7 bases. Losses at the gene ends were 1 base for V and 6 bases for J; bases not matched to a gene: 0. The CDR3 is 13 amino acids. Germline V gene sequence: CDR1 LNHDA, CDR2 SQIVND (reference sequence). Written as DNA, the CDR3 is TGTGCCAGTAGTATAGGACAGGGAAACATTCAGTACTTC. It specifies CASSIGQGNIQYF.

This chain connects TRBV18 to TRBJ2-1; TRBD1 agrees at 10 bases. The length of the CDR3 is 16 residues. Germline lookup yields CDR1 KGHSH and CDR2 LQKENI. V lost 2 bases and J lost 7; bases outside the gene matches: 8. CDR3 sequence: CASSPWVGTGENEQFF. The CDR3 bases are TGTGCCAGCTCACCATGGGTTGGGACAGGGGAGAATGAGCAGTTCTTC.

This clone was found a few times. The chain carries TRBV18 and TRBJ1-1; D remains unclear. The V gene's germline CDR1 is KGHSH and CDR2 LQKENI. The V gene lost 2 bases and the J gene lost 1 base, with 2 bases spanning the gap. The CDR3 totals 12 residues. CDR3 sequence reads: CASSPGNTEAFF. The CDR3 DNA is TGTGCCAGCTCACCAGGGAACACTGAAGCTTTCTTT.

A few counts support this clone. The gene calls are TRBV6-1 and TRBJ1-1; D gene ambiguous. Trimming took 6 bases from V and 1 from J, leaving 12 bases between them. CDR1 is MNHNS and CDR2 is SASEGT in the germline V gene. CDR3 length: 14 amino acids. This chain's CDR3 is CASRERLRNTEAFF. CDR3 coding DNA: TGTGCCAGCAGGGAAAGGTTAAGGAACACTGAAGCTTTCTTT.

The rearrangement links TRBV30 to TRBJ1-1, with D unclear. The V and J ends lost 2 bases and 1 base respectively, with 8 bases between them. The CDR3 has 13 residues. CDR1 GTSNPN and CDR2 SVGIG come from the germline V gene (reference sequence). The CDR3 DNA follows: TGTGCCTGGAGTTTGGTAAGGAACACTGAAGCTTTCTTT. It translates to CAWSLVRNTEAFF.

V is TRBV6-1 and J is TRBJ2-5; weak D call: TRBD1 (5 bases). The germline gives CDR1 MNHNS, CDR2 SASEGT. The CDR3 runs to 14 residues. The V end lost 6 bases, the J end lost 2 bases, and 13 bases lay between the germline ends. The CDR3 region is CASSSDRPQETQYF. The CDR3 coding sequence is TGTGCCAGCAGCTCCGACAGACCACAAGAGACCCAGTACTTC.

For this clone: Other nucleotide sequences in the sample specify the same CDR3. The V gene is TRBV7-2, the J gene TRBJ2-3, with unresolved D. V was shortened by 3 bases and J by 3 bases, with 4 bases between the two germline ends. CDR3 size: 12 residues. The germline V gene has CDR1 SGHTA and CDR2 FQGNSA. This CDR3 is CASSLGTDTQYF. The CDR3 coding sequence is TGTGCCAGCAGCTTGGGGACAGATACGCAGTATTTT.